This TCR beta chain is from a study of Ad26.COV2.S vaccination and SARS-CoV-2 variants. Study in general: Ad26.COV2.S given intramuscularly, once or twice 56 days apart.

Findings of the study overall: Spike-specific CD8+ and CD4+ T cell responses reportedly showed substantial breadth after vaccination. Vaccine recipients and placebo recipients showed similar non-spike TCR breadth.

Generated by immunoSEQ multiplex PCR, the TCRdb table keeps only in-frame clones and is missing some. The data show about 410,000 clones, 70% to 90% seen once. Turning to this clone: Antigen specificity is unknown.

This sample's treatment: some 20 received Ad26.COV2.S at low or high dose, single or two shots; several received placebo; per-sample allocation not given. Samples came from day 63 after the first vaccine or placebo injection. Vaccination employed an Ad26 vector expressing the Wuhan-strain SARS-CoV-2 spike. The clonotype originates from a person between 18 and 65 years old who received the Ad26.COV2.S COVID-19 vaccine or a placebo. The input for sequencing was peripheral blood, taken in a trial of Ad26.COV2.S vaccine versus placebo.

The CDR3 spells CASSLPLGDYGYTF. DNA for the CDR3: TGTGCCAGCAGCTTACCCCTCGGGGACTATGGCTACACCTTC. The rearrangement uses TRBV7-2 and TRBJ1-2; D gene unclear. CDR1 is SGHTA and CDR2 is FQGNSA in the germline V gene. V was clipped by 2 bases and J by 3 bases, with 10 bases between them. The CDR3 loop spans 14 amino acids.